Here is one TCR beta chain with its context. What it binds is unknown. Patients with uncontrolled infections, other autoimmune diseases, pregnancy or lactation were excluded. Diagnostic assessment was based on clinical symptoms, serum thyroxine and TRAb, thyroid ultrasound and orbital computed tomography. The data are from a study of T cells in Graves' hyperthyroidism and ophthalmopathy. Across the whole study: Initial diagnosis, before any treatment, was when peripheral blood was collected. The study's findings and limits: Clonotypes that were expanded in thyroid above 0.001 mostly appeared in blood too.

Trimming removed 1 base from V and 0 bases from J, with 12 bases in between. Per germline, CDR1 KGHDR and CDR2 SFDVKD. CDR3 size: 16 residues. Authors of the study amplified TCR beta CDR3 regions from RNA transcripts. HTBI primers were used for first-round RT-PCR of the TCR CDR3. TCRdb redid the calling of the multiplex PCR reads with MiXCR, one entry per CDR3 protein. The repertoire holds some 760,000 distinct CDR3 sequences, approximately 14% seen once, with roughly a tenth in the top ten. The sequence came from a woman between 18 and 29 years old with Graves' hyperthyroidism. The chain employs TRBV24-1 and TRBJ2-7; D remains ambiguous. Sequencing was performed on blood. CDR3 sequence: CATSDFRRMSSYEQYF. The DNA for the CDR3 is TGTGCCACCAGTGATTTCCGACGGATGAGCTCCTACGAGCAGTACTTC.